These 3 T cell receptor beta chains were all obtained from the same sample, sequenced in a study of blood T cell repertoires in COVID-19. The data were produced by immunoSEQ multiplex PCR, yet TCRdb's version contains in-frame clones alone and is incomplete. The sample shows around 72,000 clones, about four fifths of them seen only once. Input material: peripheral blood. The receptors stem from a woman between 55 and 75 years old with acute or convalescent COVID-19.

The chain has TRBV3-1 (or the pseudogene TRBV3-2) and TRBJ1-2; D may be TRBD1 (5 bases). In germline, CDR1 is LGHDT, CDR2 YNNKEL (reference sequence). The CDR3 runs 15 residues. Trimming left V 0 bases short and J 8 bases short, with 16 bases between. CDR3 nucleotides: TGTGCCAGCAGCCAAGACCCGTCAGGGTCAGAAGGCTACACCTTC. As protein: CASSQDPSGSEGYTF.

This chain connects TRBV19 to TRBJ1-1; TRBD1 matches at 7 bases. The ends lost 3 bases at V and 3 bases at J; junction bases unmatched: 10. The CDR3 has 16 residues. Germline CDR1 and CDR2: LNHDA and SQIVND (reference sequence). CDR3 sequence: CASSIRGRILDTEAFF. CDR3 coding DNA: TGTGCCAGTAGTATCAGGGGGAGGATCTTGGACACTGAAGCTTTCTTT.

The rearrangement links TRBV6-5 to TRBJ1-2, with TRBD1 matching 7 bases. CDR1 and CDR2 (germline): MNHEY, SVGAGI. The CDR3 is 15 amino acids. The junction had 4 bases not matched to a gene; V was cut back by 3 bases and J by 0 bases. CDR3 sequence: CASSYRDSPNYGYTF. The DNA of the CDR3 is TGTGCCAGCAGTTATAGGGACAGCCCTAACTATGGCTACACCTTC.